This TCR beta chain was identified in a study of STAT5B mutations in CD4+ large granular lymphocyte leukemia. Across the study: Among healthy controls, a particular HLA allele went with more CDR3 'QG' motifs. Whole-study findings and limits: 8/27 top patient clones versus 2/35 control clones were TRBV06-family. Without putative leukemic clones, patient CD4-sorted repertoires remained more clonal than healthy CD4+ repertoires. No patients shared main leukemic clonotypes, though roughly 23% appeared at low frequency elsewhere.

With regard to this clone: What it binds is not known.

The table came from immunoSEQ multiplex PCR; TCRdb's copy has only in-frame clones and leaves some out. The table shows fewer than 40,000 clones, with 65% to 80% occurring only once. Trimming took off 0 bases at V and 6 bases at J, with 5 bases between the two ends. Germline V gene lookup returns CDR1 SGHNT and CDR2 YENEEA. CDR3 length equals 13 residues. The genes are TRBV11-3 and TRBJ2-2; unclear D gene. This TCR was recovered from a human donor in good health. Input material: CD4+ T cells from blood buffy coats. CDR3 nucleotides: TGTGCCAGCAGCTTAGATCTGTCCGGGGAGCTGTTTTTT. Protein: CASSLDLSGELFF. The full variable domain, its missing parts supplied by reference TRBV11-3 and TRBJ2-2, is EAGVVQSPRYKIIEKKQPVAFWCNPISGHNTLYWYLQNLGQGPELLIRYENEEAVDDSQLPKDRFSAERLKGVDSTLKIQPAELGDSAVYLCASSLDLSGELFFGEGSRLTVL.